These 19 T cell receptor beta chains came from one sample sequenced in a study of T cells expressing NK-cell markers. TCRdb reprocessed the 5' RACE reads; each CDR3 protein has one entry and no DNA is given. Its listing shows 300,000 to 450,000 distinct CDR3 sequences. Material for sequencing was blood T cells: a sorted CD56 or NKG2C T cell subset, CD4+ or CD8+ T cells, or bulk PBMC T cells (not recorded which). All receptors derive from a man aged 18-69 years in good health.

CDR3 loop: CASSLGLATNRDTQYF. The V call is TRBV28, the J call TRBJ2-3; the TRBD2 assignment by TCRdb is unverifiable without DNA. CDR3 size: 16 residues. Per germline, CDR1 MDHEN and CDR2 SYDVKM.

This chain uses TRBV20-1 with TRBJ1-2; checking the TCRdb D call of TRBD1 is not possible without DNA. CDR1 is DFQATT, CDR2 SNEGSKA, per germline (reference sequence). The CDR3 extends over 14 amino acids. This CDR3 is CSARVPGPNYGYTF.

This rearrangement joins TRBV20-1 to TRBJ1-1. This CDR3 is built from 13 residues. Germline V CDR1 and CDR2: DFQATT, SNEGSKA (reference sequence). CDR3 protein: CSARTHSITEAFF.

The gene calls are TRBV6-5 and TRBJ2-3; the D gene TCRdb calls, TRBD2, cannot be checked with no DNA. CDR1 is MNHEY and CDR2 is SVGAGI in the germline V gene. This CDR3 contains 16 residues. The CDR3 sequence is CASSYPGTQRADTQYF.

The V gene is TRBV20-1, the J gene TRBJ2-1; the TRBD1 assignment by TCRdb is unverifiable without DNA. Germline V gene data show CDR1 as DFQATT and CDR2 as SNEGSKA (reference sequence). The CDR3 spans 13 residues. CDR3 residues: CSARRGPGNEQFF.

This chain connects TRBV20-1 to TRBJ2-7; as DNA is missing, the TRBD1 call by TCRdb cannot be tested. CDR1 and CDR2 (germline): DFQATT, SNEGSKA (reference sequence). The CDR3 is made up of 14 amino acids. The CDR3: CSAVAGQAGYEQYF.

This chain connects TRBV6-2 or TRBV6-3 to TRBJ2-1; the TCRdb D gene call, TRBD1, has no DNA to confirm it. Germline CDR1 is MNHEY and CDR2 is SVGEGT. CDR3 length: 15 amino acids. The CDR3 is CASSDHLTGVDEQFF.

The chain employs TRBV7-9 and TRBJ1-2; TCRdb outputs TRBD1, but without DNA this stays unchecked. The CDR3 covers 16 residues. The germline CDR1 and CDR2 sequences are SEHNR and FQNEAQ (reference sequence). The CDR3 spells CASTGGQGAKLDGYTF.

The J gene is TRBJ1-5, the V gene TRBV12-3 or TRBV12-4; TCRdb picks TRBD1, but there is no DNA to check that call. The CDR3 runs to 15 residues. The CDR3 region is CASSFWQGNNQPQHF.

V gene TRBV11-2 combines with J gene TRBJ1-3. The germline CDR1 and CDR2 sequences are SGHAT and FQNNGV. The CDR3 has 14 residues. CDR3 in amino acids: CASSLSLSGNTIYF.

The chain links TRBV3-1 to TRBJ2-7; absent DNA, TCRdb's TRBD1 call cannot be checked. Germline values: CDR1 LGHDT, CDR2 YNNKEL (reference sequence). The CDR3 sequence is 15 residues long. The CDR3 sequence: CASSPPGYRAYEQYF.

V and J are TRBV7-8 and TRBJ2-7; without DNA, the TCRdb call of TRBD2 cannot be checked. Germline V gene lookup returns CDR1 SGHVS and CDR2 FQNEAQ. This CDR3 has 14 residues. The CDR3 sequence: CASSSRETRPVEYF.

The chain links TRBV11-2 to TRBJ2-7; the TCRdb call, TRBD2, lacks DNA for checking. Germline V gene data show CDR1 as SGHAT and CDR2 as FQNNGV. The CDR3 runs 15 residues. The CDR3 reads CASSLKRGVPYEQYF.

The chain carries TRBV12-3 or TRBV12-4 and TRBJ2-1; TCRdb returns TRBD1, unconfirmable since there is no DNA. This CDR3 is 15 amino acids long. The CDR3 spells CASSIRTGDYNEQFF.

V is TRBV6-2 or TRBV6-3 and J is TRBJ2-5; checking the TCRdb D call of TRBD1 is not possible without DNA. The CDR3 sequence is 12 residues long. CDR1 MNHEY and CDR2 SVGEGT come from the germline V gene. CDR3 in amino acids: CASSTGGETQYF.

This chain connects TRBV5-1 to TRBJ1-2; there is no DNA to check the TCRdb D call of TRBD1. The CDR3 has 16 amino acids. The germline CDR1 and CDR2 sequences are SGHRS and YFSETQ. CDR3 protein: CASSVSGTGGNGGYTF.

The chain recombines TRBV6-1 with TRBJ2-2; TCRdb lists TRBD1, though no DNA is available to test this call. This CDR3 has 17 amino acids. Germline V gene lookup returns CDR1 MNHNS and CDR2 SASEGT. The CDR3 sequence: CASSPSPGQGNTGELFF.

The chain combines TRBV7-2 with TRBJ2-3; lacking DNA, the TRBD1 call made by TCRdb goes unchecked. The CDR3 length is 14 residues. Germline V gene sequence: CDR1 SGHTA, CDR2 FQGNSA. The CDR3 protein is CASSFGTGADTQYF. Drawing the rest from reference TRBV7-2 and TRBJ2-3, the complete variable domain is GAGVSQSPSNKVTEKGKDVELRCDPISGHTALYWYRQSLGQGLEFLIYFQGNSAPDKSGLPSDRFSAERTGGSVSTLTIQRTQQEDSAVYLCASSFGTGADTQYFGPGTRLTVL.

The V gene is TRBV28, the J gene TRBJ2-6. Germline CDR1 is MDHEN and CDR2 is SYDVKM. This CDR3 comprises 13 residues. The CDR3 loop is CASNVAGANVLTF.